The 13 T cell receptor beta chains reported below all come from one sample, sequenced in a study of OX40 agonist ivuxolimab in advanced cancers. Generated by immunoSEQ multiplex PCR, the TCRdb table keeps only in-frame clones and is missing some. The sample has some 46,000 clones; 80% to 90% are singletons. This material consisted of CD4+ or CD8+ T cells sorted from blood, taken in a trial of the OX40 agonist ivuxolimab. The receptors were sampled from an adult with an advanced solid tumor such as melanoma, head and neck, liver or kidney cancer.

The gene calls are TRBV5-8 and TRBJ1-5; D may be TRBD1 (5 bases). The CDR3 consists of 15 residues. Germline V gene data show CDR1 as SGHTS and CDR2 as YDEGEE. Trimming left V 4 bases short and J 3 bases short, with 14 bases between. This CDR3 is CASSTRGPSNQPQHF. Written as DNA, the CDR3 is TGTGCCAGCAGCACTAGGGGTCCCTCCAATCAGCCCCAGCATTTT.

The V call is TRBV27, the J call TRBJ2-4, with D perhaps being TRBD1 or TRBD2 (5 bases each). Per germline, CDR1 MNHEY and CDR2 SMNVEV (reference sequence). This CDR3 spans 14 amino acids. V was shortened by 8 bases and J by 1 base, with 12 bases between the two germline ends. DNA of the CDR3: TGTGCCAGCGGGGCCTGGGGGGCCAAAAACATTCAGTACTTC. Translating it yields CASGAWGAKNIQYF.

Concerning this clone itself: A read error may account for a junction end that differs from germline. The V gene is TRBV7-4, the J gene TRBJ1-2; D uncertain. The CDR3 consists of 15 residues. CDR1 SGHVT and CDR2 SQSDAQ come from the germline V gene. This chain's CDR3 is CASSQPRLRFWGYTF. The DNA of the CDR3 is TGCGCCAGCAGCCAACCCAGGCTTAGATTCTGGGGCTACACCTTC.

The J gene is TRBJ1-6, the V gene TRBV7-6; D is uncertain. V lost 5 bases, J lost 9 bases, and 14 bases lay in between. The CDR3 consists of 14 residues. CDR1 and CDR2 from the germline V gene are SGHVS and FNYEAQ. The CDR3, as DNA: TGTGCCAGCAGCCCGGTTGATTATCGTTCACCCCTCCACTTT. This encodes CASSPVDYRSPLHF.

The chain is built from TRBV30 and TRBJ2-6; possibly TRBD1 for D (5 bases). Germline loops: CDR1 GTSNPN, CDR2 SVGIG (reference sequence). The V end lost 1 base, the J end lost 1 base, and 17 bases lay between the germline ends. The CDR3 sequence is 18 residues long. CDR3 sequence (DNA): TGTGCCTGGAGTGGACCCCAGACAGCCTCATCTGGGGCCAACGTCCTGACTTTC. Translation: CAWSGPQTASSGANVLTF.

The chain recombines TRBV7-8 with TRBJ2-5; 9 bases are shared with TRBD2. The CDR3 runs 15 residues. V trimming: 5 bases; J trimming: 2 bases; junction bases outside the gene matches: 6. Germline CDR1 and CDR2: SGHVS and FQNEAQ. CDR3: CASSARLAAQETQYF. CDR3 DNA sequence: TGTGCCAGCAGCGCCAGACTAGCGGCTCAAGAGACCCAGTACTTC.

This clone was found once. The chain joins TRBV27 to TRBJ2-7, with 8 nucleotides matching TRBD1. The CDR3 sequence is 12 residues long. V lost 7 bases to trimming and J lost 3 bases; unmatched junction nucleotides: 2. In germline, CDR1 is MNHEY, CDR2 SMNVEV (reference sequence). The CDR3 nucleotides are TGTGCCAGCACGACAGGGGTCTACGAGCAGTACTTC. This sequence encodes CASTTGVYEQYF.

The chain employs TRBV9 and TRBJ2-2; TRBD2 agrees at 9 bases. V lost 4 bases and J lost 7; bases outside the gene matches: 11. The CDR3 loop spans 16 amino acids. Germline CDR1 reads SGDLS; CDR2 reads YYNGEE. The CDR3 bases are TGTGCCAGCAGCCAAAAGGGGACTAGCTATGGCGGGGAGCTGTTTTTT. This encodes CASSQKGTSYGGELFF.

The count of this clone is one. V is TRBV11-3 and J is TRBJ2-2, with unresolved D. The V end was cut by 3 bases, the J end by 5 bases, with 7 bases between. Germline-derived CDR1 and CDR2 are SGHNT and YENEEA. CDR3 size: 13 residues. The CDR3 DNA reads TGTGCCAGCAGCTTCCCGGGTACCGGGGAGCTGTTTTTT. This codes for CASSFPGTGELFF.

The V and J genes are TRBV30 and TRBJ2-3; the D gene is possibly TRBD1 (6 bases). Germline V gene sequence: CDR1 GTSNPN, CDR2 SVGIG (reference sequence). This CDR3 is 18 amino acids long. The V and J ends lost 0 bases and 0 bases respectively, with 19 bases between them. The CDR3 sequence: CAWSVHITGRSSTDTQYF. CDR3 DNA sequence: TGTGCCTGGAGTGTACACATAACAGGGCGTTCCAGCACAGATACGCAGTATTTT.

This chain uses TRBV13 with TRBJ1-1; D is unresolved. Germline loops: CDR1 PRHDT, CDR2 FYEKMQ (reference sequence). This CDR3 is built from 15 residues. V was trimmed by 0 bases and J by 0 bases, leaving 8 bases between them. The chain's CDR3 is CASSLGASVNTEAFF. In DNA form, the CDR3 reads TGTGCCAGCAGCTTAGGGGCCTCAGTGAACACTGAAGCTTTCTTT.

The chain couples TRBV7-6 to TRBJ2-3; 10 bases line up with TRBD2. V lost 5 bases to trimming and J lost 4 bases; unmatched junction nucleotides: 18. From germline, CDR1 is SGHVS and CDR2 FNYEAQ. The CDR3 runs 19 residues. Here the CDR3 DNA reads TGTGCCAGCAGCCTCCCCGGCGCAATAGCGGGAGGAAGAGCAGATACGCAGTATTTT. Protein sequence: CASSLPGAIAGGRADTQYF.

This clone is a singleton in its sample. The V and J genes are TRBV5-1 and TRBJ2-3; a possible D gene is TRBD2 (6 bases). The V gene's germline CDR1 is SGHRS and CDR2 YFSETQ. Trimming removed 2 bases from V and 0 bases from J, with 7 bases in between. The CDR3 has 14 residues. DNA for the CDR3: TGCGCCAGCAGCTTAGGGACTAGCACAGATACGCAGTATTTT. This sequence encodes CASSLGTSTDTQYF.